This T cell receptor beta chain originates from a study of cytomegalovirus exposure and HLA in healthy donors. CDR1 is MNHNY, CDR2 SVGAGI, per germline (reference sequence). This CDR3 comprises 14 residues. The V segment lost 6 bases and the J segment 4 bases; nucleotides outside the gene matches: 9. Researchers ran the PCR with 60 Vbeta and 13 Jbeta primers. The data were produced by immunoSEQ multiplex PCR, yet TCRdb's version contains in-frame clones alone and is incomplete. The repertoire holds tens of thousands of clones, with approximately 60% as singletons. The rearrangement links TRBV6-6 to TRBJ2-7, with TRBD1 identical over 7 bases. Sequenced material: PBMCs. The sequence came from a woman in her 50s in good health and CMV-seronegative. This CDR3 reads CASRETGFQYEQYF. The CDR3 coding sequence is TGTGCCAGCAGGGAGACAGGGTTTCAGTACGAGCAGTACTTC.